This T cell receptor beta chain came from a study of blood T cell repertoires in COVID-19. On the study more broadly: Acute-phase and convalescent COVID-19 samples originated in the United States, Italy and Spain. Sources were T cells, B-cell-depleted T cells, or PBMCs; the material itself was cDNA or gDNA.

CDR1 is LNHDA, CDR2 SQIVND, per germline (reference sequence). Trimming cost V 10 bases and J 8 bases, with 21 bases left between them. The CDR3 covers 14 residues. In the original processing: Estimation of nucleated cell counts relied on the amplification of reference gene primers. Method: immunoSEQ multiplex PCR; TCRdb's copy keeps in-frame clones and lacks some. Clonal size and the V and J genes are those of that table, whereas D and trimming came from the DNA. The repertoire includes approximately 190,000 clones, approximately 84% of them detected once, and 6.5% to 7% sits in the top ten. The sequenced material came from peripheral blood. The chain joins TRBV19 to TRBJ2-1, with D possibly being TRBD2 (5 bases). The source is a human donor with acute or convalescent COVID-19. The donor label of this sample is uncertain. Here the CDR3 DNA reads TGTGCCACCTCCGGGATTAAGGTAGTCGATGAGCAGTTCTTC. Its translation: CATSGIKVVDEQFF.